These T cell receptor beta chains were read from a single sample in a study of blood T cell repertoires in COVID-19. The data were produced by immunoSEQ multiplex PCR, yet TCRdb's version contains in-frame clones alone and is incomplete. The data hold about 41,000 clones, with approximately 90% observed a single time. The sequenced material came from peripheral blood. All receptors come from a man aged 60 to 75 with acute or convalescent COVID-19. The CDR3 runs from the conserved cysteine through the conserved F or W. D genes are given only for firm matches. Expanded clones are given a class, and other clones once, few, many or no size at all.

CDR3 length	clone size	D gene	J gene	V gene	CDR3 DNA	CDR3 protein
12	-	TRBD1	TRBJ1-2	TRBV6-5	TGTGCCAGCAGTTTAACAGGGGTTGGCTACACCTTC	CASSLTGVGYTF
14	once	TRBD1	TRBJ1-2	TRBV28	TGTGCCAGCAGTTTCGAGACAGGGGATGATGGCTACACCTTC	CASSFETGDDGYTF
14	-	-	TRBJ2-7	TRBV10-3	TGTGCCATCAGTGAGGGACTCAGCTCCTACGAGCAGTACTTC	CAISEGLSSYEQYF
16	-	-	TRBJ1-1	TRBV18	TGTGCCAGCTCACCGAACAGGGAGACCTTGGGCACTGAAGCTTTCTTT	CASSPNRETLGTEAFF
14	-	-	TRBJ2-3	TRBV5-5	TGTGCCAGCAGGGTTATAGCGGGCACAGATACGCAGTATTTT	CASRVIAGTDTQYF
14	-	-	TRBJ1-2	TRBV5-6	TGTGCCAGCAGCCAGACAGGCCTTGTCTATGGCTACACCTTC	CASSQTGLVYGYTF
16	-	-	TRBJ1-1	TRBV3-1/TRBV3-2	TGTGCCAGCAGCCAAGATTCACTCAGGGGTGGCGATGAAGCTTTCTTT	CASSQDSLRGGDEAFF
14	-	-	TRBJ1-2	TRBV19	TGTGCCAGTAGTATGCGACAGCAGAACTATGGCTACACCTTC	CASSMRQQNYGYTF
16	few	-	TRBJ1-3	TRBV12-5	TGTGCTAGTGGTTTGGCCTCAGGGCTGTCTGGAAACACCATATATTTT	CASGLASGLSGNTIYF
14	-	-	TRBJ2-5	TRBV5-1	TGCGCCAGCAGCTTGGATGAGGAGAAAGAGACCCAGTACTTC	CASSLDEEKETQYF
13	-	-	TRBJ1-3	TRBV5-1	TGCGCCAGCAGCCTGGGGGATGGATCACTAGGACCATTT	CASSLGDGSLGPF
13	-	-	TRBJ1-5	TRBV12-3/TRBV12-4	TGTGCCAGCAGTTTAGCTAACACGGGGCCCCAGCATTTT	CASSLANTGPQHF
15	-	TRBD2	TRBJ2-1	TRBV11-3	TGTGCCAGCAGCTTAGGTACGGGGGGTTACAATGAGCAGTTCTTC	CASSLGTGGYNEQFF
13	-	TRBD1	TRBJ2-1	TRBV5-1	TGCGCCAGCAGCCGGGACAGGGGATATGAGCAGTTCTTC	CASSRDRGYEQFF
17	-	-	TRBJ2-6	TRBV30	TGTGCCTGGGATGGGAGACAGGAGAACCTGGGGACCAACGTCCTGACTTTC	CAWDGRQENLGTNVLTF
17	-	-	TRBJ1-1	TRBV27	TGTGCCAGCAGTCCAGACAGAGTAAGGGCAATGAACACTGAAGCTTTCTTT	CASSPDRVRAMNTEAFF
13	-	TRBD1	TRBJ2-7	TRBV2	TGTGCCGGGAGACAGGGGTTGACCTACGAGCAGTACTTC	CAGRQGLTYEQYF
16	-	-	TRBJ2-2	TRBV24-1	TGTGCCACCAGTGACCAACACAGGGTTGACACCGGGGAGCTGTTTTTT	CATSDQHRVDTGELFF
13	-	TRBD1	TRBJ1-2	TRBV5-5	TGTGCCAGCAGCTTTGACAGGGGGGGTGGCTACACCTTC	CASSFDRGGGYTF
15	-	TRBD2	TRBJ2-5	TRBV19	TGTGCCAGTAGTGTCCGACTAGCGGGGATAGAGACCCAGTACTTC	CASSVRLAGIETQYF
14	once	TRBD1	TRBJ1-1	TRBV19	TGTGCCAGTAGCATCGGGACAGGGGGCTCTGAAGCTTTCTTT	CASSIGTGGSEAFF
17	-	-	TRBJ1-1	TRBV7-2	TGTGCCAGCAGCTTACCGGACAATGGCTTCTTAAACACTGAAGCTTTCTTT	CASSLPDNGFLNTEAFF